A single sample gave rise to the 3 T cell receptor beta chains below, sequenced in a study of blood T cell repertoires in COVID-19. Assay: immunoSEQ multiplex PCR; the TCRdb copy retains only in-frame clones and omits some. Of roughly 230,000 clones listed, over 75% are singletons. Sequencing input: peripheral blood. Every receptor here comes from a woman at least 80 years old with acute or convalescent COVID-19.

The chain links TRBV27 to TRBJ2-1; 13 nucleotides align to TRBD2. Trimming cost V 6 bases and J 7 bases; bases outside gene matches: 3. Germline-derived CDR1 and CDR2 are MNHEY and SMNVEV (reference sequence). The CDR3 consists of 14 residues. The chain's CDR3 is CASSRTSGSNEQFF. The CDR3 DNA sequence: TGTGCCAGCAGCCGGACTAGCGGGAGTAATGAGCAGTTCTTC.

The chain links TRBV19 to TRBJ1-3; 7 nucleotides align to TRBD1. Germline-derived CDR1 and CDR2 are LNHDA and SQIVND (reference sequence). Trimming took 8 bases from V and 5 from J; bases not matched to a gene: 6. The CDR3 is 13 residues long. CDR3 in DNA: TGTGCCAGTGGGACAGAGGGAAGAAACACCATATATTTT. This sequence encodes CASGTEGRNTIYF.

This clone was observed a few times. CDR3 residues: CASSFGNPGQPYGYTF. The DNA for the CDR3 is TGTGCCAGCAGCTTTGGAAATCCGGGACAGCCGTATGGCTACACCTTC. The gene calls are TRBV7-9 and TRBJ1-2; 7 positions agree with TRBD1. V was clipped by 3 bases and J by 5 bases; unmatched bases: 12. CDR1 is SEHNR, CDR2 FQNEAQ, per germline (reference sequence). There are 16 residues in the CDR3.